The rows below give T cell receptor beta chains drawn from one sample of a study of shared clonotypes between healthy human individuals. TCRdb's copy holds only in-frame clones and misses some; the assay was immunoSEQ multiplex PCR. The repertoire consists of about 1 million clones, with about 80% occurring once and the leading ten covering roughly 1.4%. Source material: memory CD4+ T cells sorted from blood. The receptors here all came from a man younger than 35 in good health. Both conserved end residues are part of each CDR3. A D gene is named only where the DNA matches it firmly. Some rows mark clone size as missing; the rest say once, few, many or name a class of expanded clone.

j_call | d_call | clone_size | v_call | cdr3_length | cdr3_aa | cdr3_nt
TRBJ1-2 | . | few | TRBV10-1 | 13 | CASSLGGEAGYTF | TGCGCCAGCAGCCTCGGGGGCGAGGCTGGCTACACCTTC
TRBJ1-1 | TRBD1 | . | TRBV5-6 | 15 | CASSGTGLMNTEAFF | TGTGCCAGCAGCGGGACAGGACTCATGAACACTGAAGCTTTCTTT
TRBJ1-5 | . | few | TRBV5-5 | 13 | CASSPTPLEPQHF | TGTGCCAGCAGCCCCACCCCCTTGGAGCCCCAGCATTTT
TRBJ1-1 | TRBD1 | . | TRBV29-1 | 15 | CSVEDLTGADAEAFF | TGCAGCGTTGAAGACCTGACAGGGGCGGACGCTGAAGCTTTCTTT
TRBJ1-1 | . | . | TRBV5-1 | 14 | CASSPRGGVAEAFF | TGCGCCAGCAGCCCGCGTGGGGGTGTAGCGGAAGCTTTCTTT
TRBJ2-6 | . | . | TRBV6-1 | 15 | CASSEARSGANVLTF | TGTGCCAGCAGTGAAGCCCGCTCTGGGGCCAACGTCCTGACTTTC
TRBJ2-7 | . | once | TRBV5-5 | 14 | CASSLGPNPLEQYF | TGTGCCAGCAGCTTGGGGCCAAACCCCCTCGAGCAGTACTTC
TRBJ2-3 | . | few | TRBV2 | 14 | CASSEVQVTDTQYF | TGTGCCAGCAGTGAAGTTCAGGTCACAGATACGCAGTATTTT
TRBJ2-7 | TRBD2 | . | TRBV5-4 | 14 | CASSLVLAVGEQYF | TGTGCCAGCAGCTTGGTACTAGCGGTTGGAGAGCAGTACTTC
TRBJ2-7 | TRBD1 | . | TRBV7-9 | 16 | CASSPGTAGSSYEQYF | TGTGCCAGCAGCCCTGGGACAGCCGGAAGCTCCTACGAGCAGTACTTC
TRBJ2-4 | . | . | TRBV6-5 | 13 | CASSRHGGNIQYF | TGTGCCAGCAGTCGGCATGGGGGAAACATTCAGTACTTC
TRBJ2-5 | . | . | TRBV27 | 14 | CASSFSQTTETQYF | TGTGCCAGCAGTTTTTCACAGACCACGGAGACCCAGTACTTC
TRBJ2-1 | . | once | TRBV5-8 | 15 | CASSLEGTTYNEQFF | TGTGCCAGCAGCTTGGAAGGGACGACCTACAATGAGCAGTTCTTC
TRBJ1-5 | . | . | TRBV28 | 12 | CASSYRNQPQHF | TGTGCCAGCAGTTACAGGAATCAGCCCCAGCATTTT
TRBJ1-6 | . | once | TRBV6-5 | 13 | CASSPSPDSPLHF | TGTGCCAGCAGTCCCAGTCCTGATTCACCCCTCCACTTT
TRBJ2-5 | . | . | TRBV19 | 15 | CASSPDLGVGETQYF | TGTGCCAGTAGTCCCGATCTCGGGGTTGGGGAGACCCAGTACTTC
TRBJ2-5 | . | . | TRBV5-4 | 15 | CASSQDFSGQETQYF | TGTGCCAGCAGCCAAGATTTTTCGGGGCAAGAGACCCAGTACTTC
TRBJ1-2 | . | . | TRBV6-1 | 13 | CASSVERNYGYTF | TGTGCCAGCAGTGTCGAACGTAACTATGGCTACACCTTC
TRBJ1-4 | . | many | TRBV2 | 14 | CASTRARGNEKLFF | TGTGCCAGCACTCGGGCCAGAGGGAATGAAAAACTGTTTTTT
TRBJ2-2 | . | . | TRBV5-1 | 15 | CASSLVGGDTGELFF | TGCGCCAGCAGCTTGGTTGGCGGAGACACCGGGGAGCTGTTTTTT
TRBJ1-2 | TRBD1 | . | TRBV5-1 | 15 | CASSDDDRGLGGYTF | TGCGCCAGCAGCGACGATGACAGGGGGCTGGGTGGCTACACCTTC
TRBJ2-1 | TRBD2 | . | TRBV15 | 17 | CATSRMGLGSSYNEQFF | TGTGCCACCAGCAGAATGGGACTAGGGAGCTCCTACAATGAGCAGTTCTTC
TRBJ1-6 | . | . | TRBV6-5 | 15 | CASSYFPGTNSPLHF | TGTGCCAGCAGTTACTTTCCTGGGACGAATTCACCCCTCCACTTT
TRBJ2-1 | . | . | TRBV9 | 13 | CASSVGPGDEQFF | TGTGCCAGCAGCGTGGGACCAGGGGATGAGCAGTTCTTC
TRBJ2-7 | TRBD1 | few | TRBV7-2 | 15 | CASSVGQGSSYEQYF | TGTGCCAGCAGCGTGGGACAGGGAAGCTCCTACGAGCAGTACTTC
TRBJ1-2 | TRBD1 | . | TRBV19 | 12 | CASSNNRGGYTF | TGTGCCAGTAGTAACAACAGGGGCGGCTACACCTTC
TRBJ2-2 | TRBD2 | . | TRBV2 | 14 | CASSTAGGIGELFF | TGTGCCAGCAGTACGGCGGGGGGGATCGGGGAGCTGTTTTTT
TRBJ1-1 | . | . | TRBV5-1 | 15 | CASSLGQTINTEAFF | TGCGCCAGCAGCTTGGGACAGACCATAAACACTGAAGCTTTCTTT
TRBJ2-3 | TRBD2 | . | TRBV9 | 19 | CASSVGPGLAGLRSDTQYF | TGTGCCAGCAGCGTAGGCCCGGGACTAGCGGGTCTTAGGTCAGATACGCAGTATTTT
TRBJ1-1 | . | . | TRBV30 | 13 | CAWTSQPNTEAFF | TGTGCCTGGACCTCACAACCGAACACTGAAGCTTTCTTT
TRBJ2-3 | . | . | TRBV18 | 14 | CASSRQQSSDTQYF | TGTGCCAGCTCAAGGCAGCAGTCATCAGATACGCAGTATTTT
TRBJ1-5 | TRBD1 | few | TRBV4-2 | 19 | CASSQEGWAGQGAYQPQHF | TGTGCCAGCAGCCAAGAGGGTTGGGCGGGACAGGGGGCTTATCAGCCCCAGCATTTT
TRBJ2-7 | TRBD1 | . | TRBV28 | 13 | CASRTGELYEQYF | TGTGCCAGCAGGACAGGGGAGCTCTACGAGCAGTACTTC